The clone carrying this TCR beta chain was picked up many times. Its antigen is still unknown. The time point was: persistent/refractory GD, antithyroid drugs over 5 years with positive TRAb. The TCR library was made from RNA that had been extracted from PBMCs in TRIzol. The data stem from a study of regulatory T cells in long-lasting Graves disease. Notes on the study in general: TRBV28, TRBJ1-2 and TRBJ2-5 emerged as the favored segments in persistent disease. The small sample size may have reduced accuracy.

The CDR3 has 14 amino acids. Germline CDR1 and CDR2: SGHVS and FQNEAQ. Trimming stripped 0 bases from V and 6 bases from J, with 12 bases between. Library construction for TCR beta used iRepertoire HTBI primers and Arm-PCR of CDR3 regions. A single record per CDR3 protein comes from TCRdb applying MiXCR to the multiplex PCR reads. The sample contains more than 350,000 distinct CDR3 sequences, 21% of which appear only once. The sequences come from peripheral blood mononuclear cells (PBMCs), collected when the disease was refractory, from a patient treated with antithyroid drugs. This sequence was found in a female donor with Graves disease. The rearrangement uses TRBV7-8 and TRBJ2-7, with D possibly being TRBD1 (5 bases). CDR3 amino acids: CASSLAAQGGEQYF. The CDR3 DNA reads as TGTGCCAGCAGCTTAGCGGCGCAGGGCGGCGAGCAGTACTTC.